Below, 3 T cell receptor beta chains from the same sample are listed, as sequenced in a study of molecular identifiers for immune sequencing clone quantification. TCRdb reprocessed the PCR reads via MiXCR and lists one record per CDR3 protein. The sample contains more than 450,000 distinct CDR3 sequences, around 21% of which appear only once. The sequenced material came from naive CD8+ T cells from blood, with Jurkat cell RNA spiked in. Subset defined: FACS-sorted CD8+CD4-CCR7+CD45RA+ naive T cells. These receptor sequences come from a human donor in good health. Some libraries in this study had Jurkat cell RNA spiked in.

This clonotype was seen at least ten times. The gene calls are TRBV20-1 and TRBJ2-7; tentative D call: TRBD2 (5 bases). V lost 3 bases and J lost 3, with 15 bases in between. CDR1 is DFQATT and CDR2 is SNEGSKA in the germline V gene (reference sequence). The CDR3 is made up of 14 amino acids. CDR3 in amino acids: CSASPSIPDYEQYF. The CDR3 DNA sequence: TGCAGTGCTAGCCCTAGCATCCCCGACTACGAGCAGTACTTC.

The V call is TRBV11-3, the J call TRBJ2-7, with 9 bases identical to TRBD1. Germline V CDR1 and CDR2: SGHNT, YENEEA. The V segment lost 1 base and the J segment 2 bases; nucleotides outside the gene matches: 3. This CDR3 is 15 amino acids long. CDR3 in amino acids: CASSLGTGGTYEQYF. CDR3 in DNA: TGTGCCAGCAGCTTAGGTACAGGGGGCACCTACGAGCAGTACTTC.

A word on this clonotype: At one end, the junction sequence differs from germline, possibly due to a read error. The V and J genes are TRBV4-3 and TRBJ2-1; TRBD2 agrees at 11 bases. The CDR3 length is 16 residues. The germline V gene encodes CDR1 LGHNA and CDR2 YSLEER. DNA for the CDR3: TGCGCCAGCAGCCCGGAGGGACTAGCGGATTACAATGAGCAGTTATTC. Translated, it gives CASSPEGLADYNEQLF.